This T cell receptor (beta chain) is from a study of OX40 agonist ivuxolimab in advanced cancers. This table comes from immunoSEQ multiplex PCR, and its TCRdb copy is limited to in-frame clones, with some not included. Of 44,000 or so clones in the sample, approximately 85% are singletons; the top ten hold roughly 3.3%. Comment on this clone: Its antigen is not known.

General study results and limits: Expanded clones were, on average, more numerous in CD8+ T cells than in CD4+.

Trimming stripped 1 base from V and 0 bases from J, with 13 bases between. The CDR3 loop spans 16 amino acids. Germline loops: CDR1 SGHDT, CDR2 YYEEEE. J is TRBJ1-1 and V is TRBV5-6; D gene uncertain. The receptor was derived from an adult with an advanced solid tumor such as melanoma, head and neck, liver or kidney cancer. Sequenced here: CD4+ or CD8+ T cells sorted from blood, sampled in a trial of the OX40 agonist ivuxolimab. This CDR3 is CASSLRGGQMNTEAFF. DNA of the CDR3: TGTGCCAGCAGCTTGCGGGGTGGTCAAATGAACACTGAAGCTTTCTTT.